This T cell receptor (beta chain) came from a study of identical twins. Broader study findings: Findings depended on cross-sectional statistics rather than tracking the same donors. For cord blood, abundant beta clonotypes had fewer insertions, unlike memory repertoires, which showed none.

This clonotype was observed many times. Its cognate antigen is unknown. cDNA molecules carried unique molecular identifiers, and template switching added a universal primer site. TCRdb re-called the 5' RACE reads through MiXCR, storing one row per CDR3 protein. The sample carries a few hundred thousand distinct CDR3 sequences, roughly 9% recorded once. The germline gives CDR1 MGHDK, CDR2 SYGVNS. The V gene lost 4 bases and the J gene lost 3 bases, with 13 bases spanning the gap. The CDR3 extends over 14 amino acids. Input material: naive T cells sorted from blood. The chain carries TRBV25-1 and TRBJ2-7; D remains ambiguous. This clonotype was obtained from a woman in her 50s in good health. In nucleotides, the CDR3 is TGTGCCAGCAGTGGCTACCGGGTCTTCTACGAGCAGTACTTC. Translated: CASSGYRVFYEQYF.